This paragraph reports one T cell receptor (beta chain). Researchers attached unique molecular identifiers to individual cDNA molecules. Using its own MiXCR run on the 5' RACE reads, TCRdb lists one record per CDR3 protein. The sample includes 55,000 to 75,000 distinct CDR3 sequences, about 9.3% seen only once; the top ten take less than 1.5%. The source of the sample is a study of early T cells in non-severe SARS-CoV-2 infection. Germline CDR1 MNHNS, CDR2 SASEGT. This CDR3 contains 14 residues. Trimming pared 5 bases from V and 2 bases from J, leaving 10 bases between. V and J are TRBV6-1 and TRBJ2-1; either TRBD1 or TRBD2 may supply D (5 bases each). This sequence originates from an adult who was a healthcare worker with PCR-confirmed SARS-CoV-2 infection or an uninfected control (not recorded which). The sequencing sample was made of whole blood. CDR3 sequence (DNA): TGTGCCAGCAGTCCCGGGGCGGCCTACAATGAGCAGTTCTTC. Protein product: CASSPGAAYNEQFF.